This T cell receptor (beta chain) was identified in a study of cytomegalovirus exposure and HLA in healthy donors. With regard to this clone: Its cognate antigen is unknown.

Germline CDR1 is SNHLY and CDR2 is FYNNEI. The CDR3 runs 15 residues. The J segment lost 8 bases and the V segment lost 6 bases, leaving 7 bases of the junction unmatched. Vbeta (60) and Jbeta (13) primers were used in the PCR. Assay used: immunoSEQ multiplex PCR; TCRdb lists only in-frame clones, some missing. Here the sample spans around 160,000 clones, about 78% being singletons. Study outcomes and limitations: An analysis done earlier found most TCR beta V segments productive about 90% or about 30% of the time. In a later analysis, HLA-associated TCR beta chains were more clonally expanded than equally common others.

This receptor was obtained from a male donor in good health and CMV-seronegative. The rearrangement links TRBV2 to TRBJ2-1; 13 bases agree with TRBD2. Sequenced: PBMCs. The DNA of the CDR3 is TGTGCCAGCAGAGAACTAGCGGGAGGGCAGGATGAGCAGTTCTTC. Translated, it gives CASRELAGGQDEQFF.